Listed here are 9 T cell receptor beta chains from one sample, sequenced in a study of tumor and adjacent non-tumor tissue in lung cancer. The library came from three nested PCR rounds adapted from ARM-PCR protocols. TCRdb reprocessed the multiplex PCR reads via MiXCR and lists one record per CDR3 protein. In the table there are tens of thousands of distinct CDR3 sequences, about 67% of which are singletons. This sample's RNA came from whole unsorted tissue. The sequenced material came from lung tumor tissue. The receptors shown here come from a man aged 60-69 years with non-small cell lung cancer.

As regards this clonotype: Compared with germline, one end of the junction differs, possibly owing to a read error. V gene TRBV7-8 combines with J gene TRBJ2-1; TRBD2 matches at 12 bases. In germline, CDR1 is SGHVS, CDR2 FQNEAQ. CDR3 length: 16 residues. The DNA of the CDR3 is TGTGCCAGCAGCATCCTGACTAGCGGGAGAGACAATGAGCAATTCTTC. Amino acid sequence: CASSILTSGRDNEQFF.

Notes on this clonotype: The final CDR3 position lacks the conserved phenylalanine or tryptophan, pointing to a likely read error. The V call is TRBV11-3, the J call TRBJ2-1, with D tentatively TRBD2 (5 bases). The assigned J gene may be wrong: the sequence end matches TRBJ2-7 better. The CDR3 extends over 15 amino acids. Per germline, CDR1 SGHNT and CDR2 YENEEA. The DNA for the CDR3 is TGTGCCAGCAGCTTACGAGCGGCCCCCTACAATGAGCAGTACTCC. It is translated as CASSLRAAPYNEQYS.

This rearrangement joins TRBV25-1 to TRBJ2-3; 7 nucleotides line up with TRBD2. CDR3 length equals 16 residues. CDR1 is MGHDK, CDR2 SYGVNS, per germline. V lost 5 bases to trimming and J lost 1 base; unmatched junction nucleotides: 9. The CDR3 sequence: CASSPSRGGRTDTQYF. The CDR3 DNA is TGTGCCAGCAGTCCCTCGAGGGGAGGGCGCACAGATACGCAGTATTTT. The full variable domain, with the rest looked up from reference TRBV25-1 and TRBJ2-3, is EADIYQTPRYLVIGTGKKITLECSQTMGHDKMYWYQQDPGMELHLIHYSYGVNSTEKGDLSSESTVSRIRTEHFPLTLESARPSHTSQYLCASSPSRGGRTDTQYFGPGTRLTVL.

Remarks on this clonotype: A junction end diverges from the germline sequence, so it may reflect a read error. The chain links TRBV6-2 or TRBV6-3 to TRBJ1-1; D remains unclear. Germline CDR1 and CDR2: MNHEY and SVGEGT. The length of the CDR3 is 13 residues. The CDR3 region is CVSIPVSNTEAFF. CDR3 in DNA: TGTGTCAGCATCCCAGTTTCGAACACTGAAGCTTTCTTT.

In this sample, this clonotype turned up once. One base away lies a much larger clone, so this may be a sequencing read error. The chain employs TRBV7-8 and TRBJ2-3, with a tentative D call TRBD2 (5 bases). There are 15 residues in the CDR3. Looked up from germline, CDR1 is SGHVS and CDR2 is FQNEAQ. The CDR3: CASSSFSESTDTEYF. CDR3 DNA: TGTGCCAGCAGCTCCTTTAGCGAGAGCACAGATACGGAGTATTTT.

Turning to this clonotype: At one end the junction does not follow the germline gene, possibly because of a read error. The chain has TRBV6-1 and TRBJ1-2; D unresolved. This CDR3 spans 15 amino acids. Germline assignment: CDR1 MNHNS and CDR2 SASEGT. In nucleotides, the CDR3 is TGTGTCAGCAGTGAAGAATGGAGAGCTTCTTATGGCTACACCTTC. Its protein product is CVSSEEWRASYGYTF.

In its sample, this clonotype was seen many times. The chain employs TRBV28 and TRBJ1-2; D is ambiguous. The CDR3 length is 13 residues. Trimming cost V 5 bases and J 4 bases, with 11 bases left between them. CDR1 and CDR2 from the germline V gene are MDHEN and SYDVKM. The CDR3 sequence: CASSATWGYGYTF. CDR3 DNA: TGTGCCAGCAGTGCGACCTGGGGCTATGGCTACACCTTC.

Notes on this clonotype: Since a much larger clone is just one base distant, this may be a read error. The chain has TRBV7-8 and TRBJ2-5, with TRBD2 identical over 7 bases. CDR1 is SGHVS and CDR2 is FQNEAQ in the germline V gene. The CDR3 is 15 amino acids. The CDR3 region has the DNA TGTGCCGGCAGCGGAGGGGAGGGCCCCCAAGAGACCCAGTACTTC. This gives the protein CAGSGGEGPQETQYF.

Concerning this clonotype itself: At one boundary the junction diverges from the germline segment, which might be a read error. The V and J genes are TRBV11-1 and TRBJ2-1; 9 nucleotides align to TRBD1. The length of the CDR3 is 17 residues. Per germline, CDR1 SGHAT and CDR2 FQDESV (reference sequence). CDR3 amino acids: CAGSLRPGQGTVYEQFF. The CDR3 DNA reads TGTGCCGGCAGCTTACGTCCGGGACAGGGTACGGTATATGAGCAGTTCTTC.